These 3 T cell receptor beta chains originate from one sample sequenced in a study of cytomegalovirus exposure and HLA in healthy donors. Sequenced by immunoSEQ multiplex PCR; TCRdb stores in-frame clones only, minus some. The sample has about 130,000 clones; 70% to 85% are singletons. The sample was PBMCs. These receptors all stem from a man younger than 40 in good health and CMV-seropositive.

The chain employs TRBV5-6 and TRBJ2-7, with 12 bases lining up with TRBD1. Germline lookup yields CDR1 SGHDT and CDR2 YYEEEE. The CDR3 has 14 residues. J lost 7 bases, V lost 2 bases, and 4 bases had no gene match. Written as DNA, the CDR3 is TGTGCCAGCAGCTTCGGGACAGGGGGCGAAGAGCAGTACTTC. It codes for CASSFGTGGEEQYF.

This sequence joins TRBV27 and TRBJ1-6, with D unresolved. Germline lookup yields CDR1 MNHEY and CDR2 SMNVEV (reference sequence). Trimming removed 3 bases from V and 0 bases from J, with 6 bases in between. CDR3 length: 15 amino acids. CDR3 protein: CASSFWSSYNSPLHF. In nucleotides, the CDR3 is TGTGCCAGCAGTTTCTGGAGCTCCTATAATTCACCCCTCCACTTT.

The genes are TRBV5-4 and TRBJ2-7; TRBD1 matches 9 bases. Trimming at V came to 1 base and at J to 3 bases, leaving 2 bases not matched to a gene. The CDR3 totals 14 residues. In germline, CDR1 is SGHNT, CDR2 YYREEE (reference sequence). CDR3 residues: CASSLRTGDYEQYF. The CDR3 coding sequence is TGTGCCAGCAGCTTGAGGACAGGGGACTACGAGCAGTACTTC.